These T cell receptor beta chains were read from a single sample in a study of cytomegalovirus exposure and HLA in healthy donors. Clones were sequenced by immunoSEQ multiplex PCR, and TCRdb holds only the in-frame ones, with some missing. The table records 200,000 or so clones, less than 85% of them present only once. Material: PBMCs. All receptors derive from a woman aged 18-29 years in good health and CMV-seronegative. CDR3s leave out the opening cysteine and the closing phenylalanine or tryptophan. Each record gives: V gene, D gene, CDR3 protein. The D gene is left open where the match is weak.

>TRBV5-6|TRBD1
ASSPGTGAYGNYGYT
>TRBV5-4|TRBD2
ASSFGGRGTYNEQF
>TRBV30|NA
AWSGWTVNTEAF
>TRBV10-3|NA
AISGNGGEDGYT
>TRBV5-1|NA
ASSQDRPNTGELF
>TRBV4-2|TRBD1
ASSHVRGLNTGELF
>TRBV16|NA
ASSGKARPITDTQY
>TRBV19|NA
ASMNQGVLT
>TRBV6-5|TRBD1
ASSYSRQGDGNTIY
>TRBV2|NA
ASSTGRLEF
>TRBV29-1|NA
SATSHGNTEAF
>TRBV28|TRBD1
ASSPTDRAEAF
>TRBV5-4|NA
ASSAGTANSGNTIY
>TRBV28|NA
ASKGRERNEQY